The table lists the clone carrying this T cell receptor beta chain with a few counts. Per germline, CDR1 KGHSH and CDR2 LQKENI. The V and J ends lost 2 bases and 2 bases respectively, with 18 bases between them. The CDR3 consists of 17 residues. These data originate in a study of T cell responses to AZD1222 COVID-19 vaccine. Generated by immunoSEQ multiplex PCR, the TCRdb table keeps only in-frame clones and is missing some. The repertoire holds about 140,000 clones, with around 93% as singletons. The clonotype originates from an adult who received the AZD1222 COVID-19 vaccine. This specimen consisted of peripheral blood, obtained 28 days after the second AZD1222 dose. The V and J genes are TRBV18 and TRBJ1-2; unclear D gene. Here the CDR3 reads CASSPSGIQPRNYGYTF. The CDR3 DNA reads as TGTGCCAGCTCACCAAGCGGAATCCAGCCTAGGAACTATGGCTACACCTTC.